These 25 T cell receptor beta chains share one sample of origin, sequenced in a study of vaccination effects on CD4 cells after COVID-19. Pools of viral peptides were used by the ViraFEST assay to expand antigen-specific CD4+ T cells ahead of sequencing. Cultured cells yielded isolated CD4+ T cells after roughly 11 days. Each person got two doses of an mRNA SARS-CoV-2 vaccine, BNT162b2 or mRNA-1273. Their target antigens are unknown. Generated by immunoSEQ multiplex PCR, the TCRdb table keeps only in-frame clones and is missing some. The table lists under 85,000 clones, 77% of them singletons, with roughly 1.1% in the top ten. Material: CD4+ T cells from PBMCs cultured with HCoV-OC43 spike peptides, obtained after COVID-19 vaccination. Subset here: HCoV-OC43 spike overlapping peptide pool stimulation. Every receptor here comes from a human donor who received a COVID-19 vaccine.

This clone showed up just a few times. V and J are TRBV2 and TRBJ2-7; the D gene is possibly TRBD2 (6 bases). The CDR3 sequence is 12 residues long. The V end was cut by 6 bases, the J end by 5 bases, with 11 bases between. Germline-derived CDR1 and CDR2 are SNHLY and FYNNEI. CDR3 in amino acids: CASRAAGHEQYV. In DNA form, the CDR3 reads TGTGCCAGCAGGGCCGCGGGGCACGAGCAGTACGTC.

With respect to this clone: At one boundary the junction diverges from the germline segment, which might be a read error. The rearrangement joins TRBV7-9 to TRBJ1-2; D ambiguous. The CDR3 length is 12 residues. Germline V gene sequence: CDR1 SEHNR, CDR2 FQNEAQ (reference sequence). This CDR3 reads CASSLTEELRAF. The CDR3 DNA reads TGTGCCAGCAGCTTAACGGAGGAATTAAGAGCCTTC.

This sequence joins TRBV7-2 and TRBJ2-5; 10 nucleotides line up with TRBD1. This CDR3 region has 15 residues. After removal of 3 bases from V and 6 bases from J, the junction contained 7 bases not matched to a gene. From germline, CDR1 is SGHTA and CDR2 FQGNSA. The CDR3 here is CASSFGTGDQQTQYF. For the CDR3, the DNA is TGTGCCAGCAGCTTCGGGACAGGGGATCAGCAGACCCAGTACTTC. Full variable domain (rest looked up from reference TRBV7-2 and TRBJ2-5): GAGVSQSPSNKVTEKGKDVELRCDPISGHTALYWYRQSLGQGLEFLIYFQGNSAPDKSGLPSDRFSAERTGGSVSTLTIQRTQQEDSAVYLCASSFGTGDQQTQYFGPGTRLLVL.

CDR3 sequence: CASSEVPGVGNQPQHF. In nucleotides, the CDR3 is TGTGCCAGCAGTGAAGTCCCAGGGGTCGGCAATCAGCCCCAGCATTTT. The genes are TRBV6-1 and TRBJ1-5, with a possible D match to TRBD1 (6 bases). Deletions cut 1 base from V and 2 bases from J, with 12 bases between. This CDR3 is built from 16 residues. CDR1 and CDR2 from the germline V gene are MNHNS and SASEGT.

This rearrangement joins TRBV18 to TRBJ2-7; D is unclear. V dropped 3 bases and J dropped 7 bases, with 13 bases sitting between them. The CDR3 has 13 amino acids. Germline CDR1 and CDR2: KGHSH and LQKENI. CDR3 sequence: CASSPYRGREQYV. CDR3 coding DNA: TGTGCCAGCTCACCCTACCGCGGACGTGAGCAGTACGTC.

The rearrangement joins TRBV12-3 or TRBV12-4 to TRBJ1-1; no definite D call. This CDR3 is built from 13 residues. V was cut by 2 bases and J by 5 bases, with 9 bases left in between. The CDR3: CASSLSEPTEAFF. CDR3 DNA: TGTGCCAGCAGTTTAAGTGAACCAACTGAAGCTTTCTTT.

The chain recombines TRBV10-2 with TRBJ1-5; 7 bases line up with TRBD1. Germline CDR1 reads WSHSY; CDR2 reads SAAADI. The CDR3 is 14 residues long. Trimming took 8 bases from V and 5 from J; bases not matched to a gene: 9. The CDR3 coding sequence is TGCGCCAGCGCCGACAGGGAGGGGTATCAGCCCCAGCATTTT. Translation gives CASADREGYQPQHF.

This clone was detected a few times. This chain links TRBV5-5 with TRBJ1-5; no firm D call. V dropped 1 base and J dropped 0 bases, with 8 bases sitting between them. The CDR3 totals 15 residues. Germline V CDR1 and CDR2: SGHKS, YYEKEE (reference sequence). The CDR3 region is CASSLRRDSNQPQHF. The CDR3 bases are TGTGCCAGCAGCTTGCGGAGGGATAGCAATCAGCCCCAGCATTTT.

The chain couples TRBV6-5 to TRBJ2-1, with D unclear. Trimming shortened V by 2 bases and J by 8 bases, and 16 bases separated the two germline ends. There are 15 residues in the CDR3. CDR1 is MNHEY and CDR2 is SVGAGI in the germline V gene. The CDR3 loop is CASSYVGRGRDEQFF. As DNA, the CDR3 is TGTGCCAGCAGTTACGTCGGTCGTGGTAGGGATGAGCAGTTCTTC.

This chain uses TRBV28 with TRBJ2-5; 9 positions agree with TRBD2. This CDR3 spans 15 amino acids. The germline V gene encodes CDR1 MDHEN and CDR2 SYDVKM. V lost 6 bases and J lost 5; bases outside the gene matches: 10. CDR3 residues: CASSLTAGGLETQYF. CDR3 DNA sequence: TGTGCCAGCAGCCTTACCGCGGGGGGGCTGGAGACCCAGTACTTC.

The chain carries TRBV19 and TRBJ1-2; D unclear. CDR1 is LNHDA, CDR2 SQIVND, per germline (reference sequence). The CDR3 totals 13 residues. V lost 6 bases to trimming and J lost 4 bases, with 12 bases between them. This CDR3 reads CASRTGLGYGYTF. CDR3 coding DNA: TGTGCCAGTAGGACGGGGTTGGGCTATGGCTACACCTTC.

CDR3 region: CATSRGQGSYEQYV. The CDR3 region has the DNA TGTGCCACCAGCAGGGGACAGGGATCCTACGAGCAGTACGTC. This chain links TRBV15 with TRBJ2-7; 9 nucleotides agree with TRBD1. Germline V gives CDR1 LNHNV, CDR2 YYDKDF (reference sequence). The CDR3 consists of 14 residues. Losses at the gene ends were 3 bases for V and 1 base for J; bases not matched to a gene: 1.

The chain recombines TRBV6-6 with TRBJ2-7; D unclear. Deletions cut 2 bases from V and 1 base from J, with 9 bases between. This CDR3 comprises 14 residues. CDR1 MNHNY and CDR2 SVGAGI come from the germline V gene (reference sequence). CDR3 residues: CASSYGDTSYEQYV. DNA of the CDR3: TGTGCCAGCAGTTACGGTGACACGTCCTACGAGCAGTACGTC.

V usage is TRBV6-5 and J usage is TRBJ2-5; no firm D call. Germline assignment: CDR1 MNHEY and CDR2 SVGAGI. CDR3 length: 13 residues. V lost 8 bases and J lost 5, with 15 bases in between. The CDR3 coding sequence is TGTGCCAGCCGGCGCAGCCATGGGGAGACCCAGTACTTC. Translation gives CASRRSHGETQYF.

The rearrangement uses TRBV3-1 (or the pseudogene TRBV3-2) and TRBJ2-6; 8 bases fit TRBD1. The CDR3 has 18 residues. The junction had 6 bases not matched to a gene; V was cut back by 0 bases and J by 2 bases. Germline assignment: CDR1 LGHDT and CDR2 YNNKEL (reference sequence). The CDR3 protein is CASSQDPGGAAGANVLTF. The CDR3 DNA reads as TGTGCCAGCAGCCAAGATCCAGGGGGCGCGGCTGGGGCCAACGTCCTGACTTTC.

This chain connects TRBV9 to TRBJ2-5, with D possibly matching TRBD2 (6 bases). Germline loops: CDR1 SGDLS, CDR2 YYNGEE. There are 13 residues in the CDR3. Trimming cost V 1 base and J 3 bases, with 7 bases left between them. CDR3 DNA sequence: TGTGCCAGCAGCGTACGACTAGAAGAGACCCAGTACTTC. Translating gives CASSVRLEETQYF. The whole variable domain, remainder taken from reference TRBV9 and TRBJ2-5, is DSGVTQTPKHLITATGQRVTLRCSPRSGDLSVYWYQQSLDQGLQFLIQYYNGEERAKGNILERFSAQQFPDLHSELNLSSLELGDSALYFCASSVRLEETQYFGPGTRLLVL.

The chain combines TRBV20-1 with TRBJ2-5, with D perhaps TRBD2 (6 bases). Trimming took off 6 bases at V and 4 bases at J, with 6 bases between the two ends. This CDR3 region has 10 residues. Germline CDR1 is DFQATT and CDR2 is SNEGSKA (reference sequence). The CDR3 bases are TGCAGTGCCGGGGGAGAGACCCAGTACTTC. This gives the protein CSAGGETQYF.

This rearrangement joins TRBV6-5 to TRBJ2-4; tentative D call: TRBD1 (6 bases). V was clipped by 6 bases and J by 0 bases, with 9 bases between them. CDR1 and CDR2 (germline): MNHEY, SVGAGI. The CDR3 contains 14 residues. Here the CDR3 DNA reads TGTGCCAGCAGACGAGGGGGAGCCAAAAACATTCAGTACTTC. Translated: CASRRGGAKNIQYF.

This sequence joins TRBV5-1 and TRBJ2-5; D possibly corresponds to TRBD1 (6 bases). The CDR3 totals 14 residues. The V gene lost 0 bases and the J gene lost 4 bases, with 10 bases spanning the gap. Germline lookup yields CDR1 SGHRS and CDR2 YFSETQ. The CDR3 DNA reads TGCGCCAGCAGCTTGGCCCAGGGGCGAGAGACCCAGTACTTC. As protein: CASSLAQGRETQYF.

The chain recombines TRBV2 with TRBJ1-2; D unresolved. Per the germline V gene, CDR1 is SNHLY and CDR2 is FYNNEI. The CDR3 sequence is 15 residues long. Deletions cut 7 bases from V and 0 bases from J, with 15 bases between. This CDR3 is CASTYPGESNYGYTF. CDR3 bases: TGTGCCAGCACTTACCCGGGAGAATCTAACTATGGCTACACCTTC.

J is TRBJ2-7 and V is TRBV6-5; 7 bases are shared with TRBD1. Trimming cost V 4 bases and J 3 bases; bases outside gene matches: 6. There are 14 residues in the CDR3. Germline assignment: CDR1 MNHEY and CDR2 SVGAGI. The CDR3 DNA reads TGTGCCAGCAGTTCCCGGGACAGAAGCTACGAGCAGTACGTC. Translated, it gives CASSSRDRSYEQYV.

The chain has TRBV5-1 and TRBJ2-2; 8 bases are shared with TRBD1. The length of the CDR3 is 14 residues. Germline V gene data show CDR1 as SGHRS and CDR2 as YFSETQ. The J segment lost 2 bases and the V segment lost 4 bases, leaving 1 base of the junction unmatched. The CDR3 DNA follows: TGCGCCAGCAGCCCAGGGGGCAACACCGGGGAGCTGTTTTTT. Translated: CASSPGGNTGELFF.

This clone was found a few times. The V and J genes are TRBV19 and TRBJ2-2, with D tentatively TRBD1 or TRBD2 (5 bases each). This CDR3 region has 14 residues. V lost 7 bases and J lost 5, with 14 bases in between. CDR1 and CDR2 (germline): LNHDA, SQIVND (reference sequence). CDR3: CASIQGDGTGELFF. The CDR3 region has the DNA TGTGCCAGTATCCAGGGAGATGGGACCGGGGAGCTGTTTTTT.

V and J are TRBV19 and TRBJ1-3; no reliable D call. Looked up from germline, CDR1 is LNHDA and CDR2 is SQIVND (reference sequence). The CDR3 is 16 residues long. V was shortened by 3 bases and J by 0 bases, with 12 bases between the two germline ends. This CDR3 is CASSIVGRLSGNTIYF. In nucleotides, the CDR3 is TGTGCCAGTAGTATCGTGGGCAGACTCTCTGGAAACACCATATATTTT.

V gene TRBV15 combines with J gene TRBJ1-2; TRBD1 aligns across 7 bases. CDR1 and CDR2 (germline): LNHNV, YYDKDF (reference sequence). The junction had 15 bases not matched to a gene; V was cut back by 6 bases and J by 5 bases. The CDR3 length is 16 residues. Here the CDR3 DNA reads TGTGCCACCAGAGCAATGGGGACGGGACAGTCATATGGCTACACCTTC. This gives the protein CATRAMGTGQSYGYTF.